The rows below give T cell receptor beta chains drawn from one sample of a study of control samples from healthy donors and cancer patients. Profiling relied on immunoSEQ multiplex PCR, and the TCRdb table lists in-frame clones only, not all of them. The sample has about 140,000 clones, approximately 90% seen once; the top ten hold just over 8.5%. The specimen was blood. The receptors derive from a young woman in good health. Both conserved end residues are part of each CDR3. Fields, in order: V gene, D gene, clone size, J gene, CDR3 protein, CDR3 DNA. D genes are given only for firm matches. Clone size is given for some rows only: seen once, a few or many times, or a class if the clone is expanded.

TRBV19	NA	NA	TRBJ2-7	CATGTAGVRSEQYF	TGTGCCACTGGGACAGCGGGAGTAAGATCCGAGCAGTACTTC
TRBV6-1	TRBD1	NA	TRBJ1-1	CASSELGGKNTEAFF	TGTGCCAGCAGTGAATTAGGGGGCAAAAACACTGAAGCTTTCTTT
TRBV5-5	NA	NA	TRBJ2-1	CASSLVGQPGVFF	TGTGCCAGCAGCTTGGTAGGACAACCTGGCGTGTTCTTC
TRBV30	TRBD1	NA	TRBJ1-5	CAWGDRGRNQPQHF	TGTGCCTGGGGTGACAGGGGCCGCAATCAGCCCCAGCATTTT
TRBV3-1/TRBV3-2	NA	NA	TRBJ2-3	CASSQTNRATDTQYF	TGTGCCAGCAGCCAAACAAATCGGGCCACAGATACGCAGTATTTT
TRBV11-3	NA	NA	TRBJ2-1	CASSLSGFNEQFF	TGTGCCAGCAGCTTGTCTGGTTTCAATGAGCAGTTCTTC
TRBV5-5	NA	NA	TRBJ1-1	CASSFREAGVNTEAFF	TGTGCCAGCAGCTTCCGGGAGGCAGGGGTGAACACTGAAGCTTTCTTT
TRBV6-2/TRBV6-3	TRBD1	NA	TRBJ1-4	CASSSQSTGEREKLFF	TGTGCCAGCAGTTCCCAATCGACAGGGGAGAGGGAAAAACTGTTTTTT
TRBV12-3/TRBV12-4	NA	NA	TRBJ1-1	CASRWAAETEAFF	TGTGCCAGCAGGTGGGCCGCGGAAACTGAAGCTTTCTTT
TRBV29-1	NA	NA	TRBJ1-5	CSVEDLPGQPQHF	TGCAGCGTTGAAGATCTCCCGGGTCAGCCCCAGCATTTT
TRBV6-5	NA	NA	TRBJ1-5	CASSAQGSGQPQHF	TGTGCCAGCAGCGCCCAGGGTTCTGGTCAGCCCCAGCATTTT
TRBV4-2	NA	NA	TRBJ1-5	CASSQVSGRGNQPQHF	TGTGCCAGCAGCCAAGTGTCCGGCAGGGGCAATCAGCCCCAGCATTTT
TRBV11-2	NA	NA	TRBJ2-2	CASSPGTLGELFF	TGTGCCAGCAGCCCCGGGACTCTCGGGGAGCTGTTTTTT
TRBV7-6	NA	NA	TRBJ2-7	CASSSSPQGPSYEQYF	TGTGCCAGCAGCTCCTCCCCTCAGGGGCCGTCCTACGAGCAGTACTTC
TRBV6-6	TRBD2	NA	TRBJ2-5	CASSSTLAGVPETQYF	TGTGCCAGCAGTTCTACACTAGCGGGAGTTCCAGAGACCCAGTACTTC
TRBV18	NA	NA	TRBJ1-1	CASSPDTEAFF	TGTGCCAGCTCACCAGACACTGAAGCTTTCTTT
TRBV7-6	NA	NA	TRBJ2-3	CASSSSPQDTQYF	TGTGCCAGCAGCTCCTCACCCCAAGATACGCAGTATTTT
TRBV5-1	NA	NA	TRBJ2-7	CASSLGYPTGEQYF	TGCGCCAGCAGCTTGGGCTACCCCACCGGGGAGCAGTACTTC
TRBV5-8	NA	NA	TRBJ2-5	CASTRGFQETQYF	TGTGCCAGCACTCGCGGGTTCCAAGAGACCCAGTACTTC
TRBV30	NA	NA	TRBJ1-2	CAWSVGRSQAGYTF	TGTGCCTGGAGTGTCGGTAGATCTCAAGCGGGCTACACCTTC
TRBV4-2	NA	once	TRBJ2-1	CASSLEPIAEQFF	TGTGCCAGCAGCCTAGAACCTATCGCCGAGCAGTTCTTC
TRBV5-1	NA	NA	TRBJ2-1	CASSLVPGQGGNNEQFF	TGCGCCAGCAGCTTGGTTCCAGGACAAGGGGGAAACAATGAGCAGTTCTTC
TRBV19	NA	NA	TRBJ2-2	CASSIWAETGELFF	TGTGCCAGTAGTATCTGGGCAGAGACCGGGGAGCTGTTTTTT
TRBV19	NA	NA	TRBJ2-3	CASSHRTDISTDTQYF	TGTGCCAGTAGTCACCGGACGGATATCAGCACAGATACGCAGTATTTT
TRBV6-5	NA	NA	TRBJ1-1	CASSYDPGGTEAFF	TGTGCCAGCAGTTACGATCCAGGAGGAACTGAAGCTTTCTTT
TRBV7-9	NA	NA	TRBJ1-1	CASSKLSGGRNTEAFF	TGTGCCAGCAGCAAGCTTAGCGGGGGGCGGAACACTGAAGCTTTCTTT